This T cell receptor (beta chain) was documented in a study of T cell responses to AZD1222 COVID-19 vaccine. V dropped 10 bases and J dropped 4; count of bases not matched to a gene: 7. CDR1 and CDR2 from the germline V gene are LNHDA and SQIVND (reference sequence). There are 14 residues in the CDR3. Profiling relied on immunoSEQ multiplex PCR, and the TCRdb table lists in-frame clones only, not all of them. The sample yields 120,000 or so clones, 85% to 95% seen once. V gene TRBV19 combines with J gene TRBJ2-5; 12 nucleotides match TRBD2. The starting material was peripheral blood, obtained on day 0 of AZD1222 vaccination. The receptor comes from an adult in good health. CDR3 nucleotides: TGTGCCACCAGCCTAGCGGGGGGGCGAGAGACCCAGTACTTC. Protein sequence: CATSLAGGRETQYF.